This TCR beta chain was profiled in a study of control samples from healthy donors and cancer patients. V lost 4 bases and J lost 4, with 17 bases in between. The CDR3 extends over 16 amino acids. CDR1 is MNHNS, CDR2 SASEGT, per germline. Produced via immunoSEQ multiplex PCR; TCRdb's table is partial and in-frame only. The table includes just under 60,000 clones, around 90% detected once. The rearrangement joins TRBV6-1 to TRBJ1-3; D is perhaps TRBD1 (5 bases). The sequence came from a man aged 35-49 years with colorectal cancer. Sequenced: PBMCs. The CDR3 loop reads CASSALQGRSGNTIYF. The CDR3 nucleotides are TGTGCCAGCAGTGCACTCCAGGGAAGGAGCGGAAACACCATATATTTT.